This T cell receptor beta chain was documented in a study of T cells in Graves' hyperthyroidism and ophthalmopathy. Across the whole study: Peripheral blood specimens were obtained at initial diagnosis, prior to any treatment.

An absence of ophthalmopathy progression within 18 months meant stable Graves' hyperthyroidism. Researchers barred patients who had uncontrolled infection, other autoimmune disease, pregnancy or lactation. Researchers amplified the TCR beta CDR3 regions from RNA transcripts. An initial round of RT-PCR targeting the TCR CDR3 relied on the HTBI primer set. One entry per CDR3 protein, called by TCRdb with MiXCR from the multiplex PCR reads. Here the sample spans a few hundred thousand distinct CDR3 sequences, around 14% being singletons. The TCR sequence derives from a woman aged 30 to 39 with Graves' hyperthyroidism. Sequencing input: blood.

The DNA for the CDR3 is TGTGCCAGTAGTAGGACGTCGACCTACGAGCAGTACTTC. Amino acid sequence: CASSRTSTYEQYF. The chain is built from TRBV19 and TRBJ2-7; D ambiguous. Trimming left V 4 bases short and J 2 bases short, with 9 bases between. Germline CDR1 reads LNHDA; CDR2 reads SQIVND (reference sequence). This CDR3 region has 13 residues.